The source of this T cell receptor (beta chain) is a study of shared clonotypes between healthy human individuals. Trimming left V 1 base short and J 3 bases short, with 7 bases between. The CDR3 sequence is 14 residues long. Per the germline V gene, CDR1 is SGHDN and CDR2 is FVKESK. Profiling relied on immunoSEQ multiplex PCR, and the TCRdb table lists in-frame clones only, not all of them. The sample lists about 1.5 million clones; nearly 99% were seen once. Sequences were obtained from naive CD4+ T cells sorted from blood. Specified subset: CD45RA+ positively selected. The V call is TRBV14, the J call TRBJ2-1; D unclear. This clonotype originated in a young man in good health. The CDR3 protein is CASSQGSIYNEQFF. For the CDR3, the DNA is TGTGCCAGCAGCCAAGGCAGTATCTACAATGAGCAGTTCTTC.